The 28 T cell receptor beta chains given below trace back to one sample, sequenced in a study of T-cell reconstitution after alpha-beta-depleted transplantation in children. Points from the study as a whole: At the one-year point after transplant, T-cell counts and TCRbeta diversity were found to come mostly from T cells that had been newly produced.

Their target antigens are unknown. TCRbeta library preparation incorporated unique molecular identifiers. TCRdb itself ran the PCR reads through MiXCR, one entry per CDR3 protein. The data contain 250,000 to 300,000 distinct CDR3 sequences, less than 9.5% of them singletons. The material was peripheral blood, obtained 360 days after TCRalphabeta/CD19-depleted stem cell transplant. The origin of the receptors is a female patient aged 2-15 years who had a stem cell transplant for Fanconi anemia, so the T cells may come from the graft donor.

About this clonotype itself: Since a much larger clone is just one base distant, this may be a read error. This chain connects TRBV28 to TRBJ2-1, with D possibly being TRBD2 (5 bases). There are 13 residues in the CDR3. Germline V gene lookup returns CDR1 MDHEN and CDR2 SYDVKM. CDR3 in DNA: TGTCCCAGAGGCCGGGAAAAGAGCGATGAGCAGTTCTTC. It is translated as CPRGREKSDEQFF.

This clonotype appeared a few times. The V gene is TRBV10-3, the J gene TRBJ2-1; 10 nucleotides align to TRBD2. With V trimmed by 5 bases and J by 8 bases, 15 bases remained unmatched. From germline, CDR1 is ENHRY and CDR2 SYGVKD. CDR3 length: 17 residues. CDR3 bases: TGTGCCATCAGTCAAGGGACTAACCCAGCGGGGGGGGATGAGCAGTTCTTC. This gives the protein CAISQGTNPAGGDEQFF.

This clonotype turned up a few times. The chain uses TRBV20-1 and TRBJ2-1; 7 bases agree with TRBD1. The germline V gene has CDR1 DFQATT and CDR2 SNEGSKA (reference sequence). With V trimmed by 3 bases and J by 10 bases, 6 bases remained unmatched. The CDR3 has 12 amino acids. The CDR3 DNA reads TGCAGTGCTAGTGCCAGCAGGGGGGAGCAGTTCTTC. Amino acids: CSASASRGEQFF.

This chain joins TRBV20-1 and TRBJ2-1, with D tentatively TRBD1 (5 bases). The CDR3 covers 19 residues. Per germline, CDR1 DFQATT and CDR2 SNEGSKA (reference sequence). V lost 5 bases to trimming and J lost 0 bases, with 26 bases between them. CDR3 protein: CSAPQTGPAAFRSYNEQFF. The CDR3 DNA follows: TGCAGTGCTCCCCAAACAGGACCCGCAGCTTTCCGCTCCTACAATGAGCAGTTCTTC.

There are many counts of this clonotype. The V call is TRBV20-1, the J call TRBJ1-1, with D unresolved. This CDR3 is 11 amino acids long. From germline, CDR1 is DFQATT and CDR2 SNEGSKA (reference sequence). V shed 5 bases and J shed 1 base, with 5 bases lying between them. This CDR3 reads CSAGRNTEAFF. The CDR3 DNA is TGCAGTGCTGGAAGGAACACTGAAGCTTTCTTT.

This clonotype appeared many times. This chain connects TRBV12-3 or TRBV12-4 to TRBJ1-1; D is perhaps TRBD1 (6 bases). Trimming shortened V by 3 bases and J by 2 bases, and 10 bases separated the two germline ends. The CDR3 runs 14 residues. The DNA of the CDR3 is TGTGCCAGCAGTTTTCAGGGGCTAAACACTGAAGCTTTCTTT. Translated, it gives CASSFQGLNTEAFF.

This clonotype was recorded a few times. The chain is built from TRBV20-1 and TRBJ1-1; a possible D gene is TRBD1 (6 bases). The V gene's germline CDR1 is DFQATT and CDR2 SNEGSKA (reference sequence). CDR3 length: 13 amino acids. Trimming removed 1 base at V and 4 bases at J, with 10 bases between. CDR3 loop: CSARVGGPTEAFF. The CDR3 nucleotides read TGCAGTGCTAGAGTGGGGGGGCCCACTGAAGCTTTCTTT.

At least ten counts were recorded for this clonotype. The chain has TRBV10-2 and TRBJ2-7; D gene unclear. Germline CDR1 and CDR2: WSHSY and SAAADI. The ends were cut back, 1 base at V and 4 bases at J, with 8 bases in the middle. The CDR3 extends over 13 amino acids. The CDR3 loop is CASSEYLRYEQYF. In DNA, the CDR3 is TGCGCCAGCAGTGAGTACCTGAGGTACGAGCAGTACTTC.

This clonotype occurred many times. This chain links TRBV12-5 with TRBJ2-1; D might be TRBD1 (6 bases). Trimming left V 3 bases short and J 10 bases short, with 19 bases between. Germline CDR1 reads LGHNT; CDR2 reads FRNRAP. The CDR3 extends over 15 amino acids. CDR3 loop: CASGFQARGVEEQFF. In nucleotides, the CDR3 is TGTGCTAGTGGTTTCCAAGCCAGGGGAGTAGAGGAGCAGTTCTTC.

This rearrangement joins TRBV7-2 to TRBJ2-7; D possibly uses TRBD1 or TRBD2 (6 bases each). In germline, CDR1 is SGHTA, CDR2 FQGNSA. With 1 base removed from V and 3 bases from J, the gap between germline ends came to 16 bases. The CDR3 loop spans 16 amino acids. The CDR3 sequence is CASSLVRGQAFYEQYF. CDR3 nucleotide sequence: TGTGCCAGCAGCTTAGTACGGGGGCAGGCTTTCTACGAGCAGTACTTC.

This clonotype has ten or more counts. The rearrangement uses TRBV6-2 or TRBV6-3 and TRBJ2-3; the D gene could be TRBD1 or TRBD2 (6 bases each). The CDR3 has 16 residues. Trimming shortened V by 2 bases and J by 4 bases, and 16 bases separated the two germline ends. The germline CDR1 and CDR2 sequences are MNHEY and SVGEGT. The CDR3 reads CASSYPAWGASDTQYF. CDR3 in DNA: TGTGCCAGCAGTTACCCCGCGTGGGGGGCATCAGATACGCAGTATTTT.

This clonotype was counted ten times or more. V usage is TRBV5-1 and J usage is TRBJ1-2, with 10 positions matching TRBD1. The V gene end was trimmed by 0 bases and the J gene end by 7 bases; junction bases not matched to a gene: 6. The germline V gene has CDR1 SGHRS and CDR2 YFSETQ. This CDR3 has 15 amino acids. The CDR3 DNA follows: TGCGCCAGCAGCTTGGGACAGGGGGCGAGCGTTGGCTACACCTTC. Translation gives CASSLGQGASVGYTF.

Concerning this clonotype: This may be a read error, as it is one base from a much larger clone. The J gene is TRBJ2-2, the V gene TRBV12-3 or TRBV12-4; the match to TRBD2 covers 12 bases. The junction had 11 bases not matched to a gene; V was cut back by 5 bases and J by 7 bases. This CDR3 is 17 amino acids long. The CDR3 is CASSVRLAGVHIGELFF. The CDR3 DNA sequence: TGTGCCAGCAGTGTAAGACTAGCGGGGGTGCATATCGGGGAGCTGTTTTTT.

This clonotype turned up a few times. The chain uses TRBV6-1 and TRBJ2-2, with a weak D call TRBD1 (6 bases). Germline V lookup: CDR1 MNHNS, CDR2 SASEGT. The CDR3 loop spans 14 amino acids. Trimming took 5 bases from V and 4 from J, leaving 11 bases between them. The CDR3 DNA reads TGTGCCAGCAGTCCGGGACACAGCACCGGGGAGCTGTTTTTT. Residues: CASSPGHSTGELFF.

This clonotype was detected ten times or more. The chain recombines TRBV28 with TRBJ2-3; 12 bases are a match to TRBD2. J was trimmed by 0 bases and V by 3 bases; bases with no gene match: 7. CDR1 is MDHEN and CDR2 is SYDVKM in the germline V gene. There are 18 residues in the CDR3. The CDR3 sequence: CASSFPSGGGTSTDTQYF. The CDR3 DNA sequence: TGTGCCAGCAGTTTCCCTAGCGGGGGGGGAACTAGCACAGATACGCAGTATTTT.

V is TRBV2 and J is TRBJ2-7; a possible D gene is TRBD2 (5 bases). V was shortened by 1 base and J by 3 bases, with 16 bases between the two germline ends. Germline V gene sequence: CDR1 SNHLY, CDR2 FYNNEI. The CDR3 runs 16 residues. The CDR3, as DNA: TGTGCCAGCAGTGAAGGAGTAGCGAATCGGGACTACGAGCAGTACTTC. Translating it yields CASSEGVANRDYEQYF.

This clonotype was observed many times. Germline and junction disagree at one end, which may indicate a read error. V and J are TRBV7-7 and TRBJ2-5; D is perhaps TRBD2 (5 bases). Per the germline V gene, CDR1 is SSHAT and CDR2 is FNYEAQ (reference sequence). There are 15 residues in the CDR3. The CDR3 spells CASSLVGGRSETQYF. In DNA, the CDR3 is TGTGCTAGCAGCTTAGTCGGAGGCAGGTCCGAGACCCAGTACTTC.

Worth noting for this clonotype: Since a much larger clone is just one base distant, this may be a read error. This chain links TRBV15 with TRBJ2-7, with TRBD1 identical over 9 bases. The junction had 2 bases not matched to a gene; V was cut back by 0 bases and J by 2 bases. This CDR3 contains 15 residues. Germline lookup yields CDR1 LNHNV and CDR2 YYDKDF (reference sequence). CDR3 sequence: CATSRETGGAYEQYV. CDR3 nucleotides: TGTGCCACCAGCAGAGAGACAGGGGGGGCCTACGAGCAGTACGTC.

CDR3 nucleotide sequence: TGTGCCACCAGTGATCCTTTCCCGGGACAGGGCTTACCCTCTGGGGCCAACGTCCTGACTTTC. Protein: CATSDPFPGQGLPSGANVLTF. The gene calls are TRBV24-1 and TRBJ2-6, with 9 positions matching TRBD1. This CDR3 spans 21 amino acids. CDR1 is KGHDR, CDR2 SFDVKD, per germline. The ends lost 3 bases at V and 0 bases at J; junction bases unmatched: 14.

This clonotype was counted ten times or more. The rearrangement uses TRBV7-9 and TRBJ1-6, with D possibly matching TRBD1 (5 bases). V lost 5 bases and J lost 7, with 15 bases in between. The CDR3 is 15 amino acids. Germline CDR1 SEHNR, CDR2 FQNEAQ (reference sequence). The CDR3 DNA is TGTGCCAGCAGCAAAACCGGGACCCACAATTCACCCCTCCACTTT. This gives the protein CASSKTGTHNSPLHF.

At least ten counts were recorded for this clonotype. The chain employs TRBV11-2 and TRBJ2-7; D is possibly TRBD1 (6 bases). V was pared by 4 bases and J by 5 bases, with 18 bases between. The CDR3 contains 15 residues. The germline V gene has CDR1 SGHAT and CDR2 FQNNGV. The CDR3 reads CASSSHGRTADEQYV. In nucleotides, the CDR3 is TGTGCCAGCAGCTCCCACGGCCGGACAGCTGACGAGCAGTACGTC.

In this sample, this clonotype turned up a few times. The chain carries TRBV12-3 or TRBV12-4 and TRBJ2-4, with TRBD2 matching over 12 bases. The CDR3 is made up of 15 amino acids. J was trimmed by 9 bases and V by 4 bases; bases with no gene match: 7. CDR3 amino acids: CASSSSGGASAIQYF. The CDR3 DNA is TGTGCCAGCAGTTCTAGCGGGGGGGCTTCGGCCATTCAGTACTTC.

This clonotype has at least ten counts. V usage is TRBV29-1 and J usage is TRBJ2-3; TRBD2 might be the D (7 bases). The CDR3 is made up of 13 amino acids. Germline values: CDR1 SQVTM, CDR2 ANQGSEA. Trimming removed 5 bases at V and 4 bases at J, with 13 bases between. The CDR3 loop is CSVIQGRADTQYF. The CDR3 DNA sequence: TGCAGCGTTATCCAGGGGAGGGCAGATACGCAGTATTTT.

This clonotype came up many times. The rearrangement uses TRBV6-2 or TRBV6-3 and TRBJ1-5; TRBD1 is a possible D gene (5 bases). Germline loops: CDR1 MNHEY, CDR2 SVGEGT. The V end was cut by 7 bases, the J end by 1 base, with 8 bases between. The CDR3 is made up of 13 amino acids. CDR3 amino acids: CASKQDSNQPQHF. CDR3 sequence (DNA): TGTGCCAGCAAACAGGACAGCAATCAGCCCCAGCATTTT.

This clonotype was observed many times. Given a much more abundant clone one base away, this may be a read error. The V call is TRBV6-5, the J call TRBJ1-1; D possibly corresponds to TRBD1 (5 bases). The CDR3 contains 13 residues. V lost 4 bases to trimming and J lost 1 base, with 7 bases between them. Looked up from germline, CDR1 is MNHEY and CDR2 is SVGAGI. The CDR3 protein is CASSWGTNTEAFF. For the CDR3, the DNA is TGTGCCAGCAGTTGGGGGACGAACACTGAAGCTTTCTTT.

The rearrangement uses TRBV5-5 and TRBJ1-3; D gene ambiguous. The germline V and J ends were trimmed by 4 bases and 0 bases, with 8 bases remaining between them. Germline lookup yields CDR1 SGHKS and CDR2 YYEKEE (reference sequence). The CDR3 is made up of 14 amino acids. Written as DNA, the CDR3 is TGTGCCAGCAGCCCGACCTACTCTGGAAACACCATATATTTT. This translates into CASSPTYSGNTIYF.

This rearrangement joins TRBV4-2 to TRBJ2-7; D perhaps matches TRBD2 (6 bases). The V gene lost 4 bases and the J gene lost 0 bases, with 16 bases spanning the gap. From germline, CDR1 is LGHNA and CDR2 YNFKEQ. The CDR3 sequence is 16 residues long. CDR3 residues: CASSPPPGTHSYEQYF. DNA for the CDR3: TGTGCCAGCAGCCCCCCACCCGGGACTCACTCCTACGAGCAGTACTTC.

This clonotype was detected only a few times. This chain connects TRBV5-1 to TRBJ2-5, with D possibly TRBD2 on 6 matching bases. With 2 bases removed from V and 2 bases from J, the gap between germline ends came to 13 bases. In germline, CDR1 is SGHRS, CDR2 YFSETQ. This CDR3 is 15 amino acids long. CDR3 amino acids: CASSFGLATQETQYF. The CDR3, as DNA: TGCGCCAGCAGCTTCGGGCTAGCGACACAAGAGACCCAGTACTTC. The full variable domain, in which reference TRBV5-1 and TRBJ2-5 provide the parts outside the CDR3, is KAGVTQTPRYLIKTRGQQVTLSCSPISGHRSVSWYQQTPGQGLQFLFEYFSETQRNKGNFPGRFSGRQFSNSRSEMNVSTLELGDSALYLCASSFGLATQETQYFGPGTRLLVL.